The T cell receptor beta chain described here comes from a study of regulatory T cells in long-lasting Graves disease. Time point in this sample: newly diagnosed GD, antithyroid drugs for less than 3 months. PBMC-derived RNA was used for the TCR library. Building of the TCR beta libraries involved iRepertoire HTBI primers and Arm-PCR of CDR3 regions. TCRdb fed the multiplex PCR reads into MiXCR, producing one record per CDR3 protein. In the table there are about 350,000 distinct CDR3 sequences, about a sixth of which are singletons. Trimming left V 4 bases short and J 3 bases short, with 17 bases between. Germline assignment: CDR1 SGHRS and CDR2 YFSETQ. The CDR3 runs 15 residues. The same sample was also used in a study of T cells in Graves' hyperthyroidism and ophthalmopathy. That paper adds: Diagnoses used clinical symptoms, serum thyroxine and TRAb, thyroid ultrasound and orbital computed tomography.

The receptor comes from a young woman with Graves disease. The chain carries TRBV5-1 and TRBJ2-7; perhaps TRBD1 as D (7 bases). The specimen comprised peripheral blood mononuclear cells (PBMCs), sampled at new diagnosis, from a patient treated with antithyroid drugs. CDR3: CASSLGGQLFYEQYF. The CDR3 nucleotides read TGCGCCAGCAGCCTGGGGGGACAGTTATTCTACGAGCAGTACTTC. Full variable domain (missing parts from reference TRBV5-1 and TRBJ2-7): KAGVTQTPRYLIKTRGQQVTLSCSPISGHRSVSWYQQTPGQGLQFLFEYFSETQRNKGNFPGRFSGRQFSNSRSEMNVSTLELGDSALYLCASSLGGQLFYEQYFGPGTRLTVT.